The entry that follows covers one T cell receptor (beta chain) sequence. The antigen remains unidentified. The PCR had 60 Vbeta and 13 Jbeta primers. Measured with immunoSEQ multiplex PCR; TCRdb has only the in-frame clones, and not every one. The data hold around 140,000 clones, with around 59% observed a single time. The sample belongs to a study of cytomegalovirus exposure and HLA in healthy donors. Regarding the study as a whole: The authors later found TCR association rates varying by HLA locus, with DRB1 most and HLA-C fewest. Later analysis identified several of the most significant clusters that appeared linked to common viral pathogens. Accounts indicate the classifier identified cytomegalovirus status with strong specificity and sensitivity.

CDR1 and CDR2 from the germline V gene are MNHEY and SVGAGI. The CDR3 extends over 13 amino acids. The V end lost 2 bases, the J end lost 8 bases, and 12 bases lay between the germline ends. The chain uses TRBV6-5 and TRBJ1-2; weak D call: TRBD1 (5 bases). Sequencing was carried out using PBMCs. This TCR was recovered from a male donor in good health and CMV-seronegative. In nucleotides, the CDR3 is TGTGCCAGCAGTTACGACAGTCGAGGAGGCTACACCTTC. It specifies CASSYDSRGGYTF.